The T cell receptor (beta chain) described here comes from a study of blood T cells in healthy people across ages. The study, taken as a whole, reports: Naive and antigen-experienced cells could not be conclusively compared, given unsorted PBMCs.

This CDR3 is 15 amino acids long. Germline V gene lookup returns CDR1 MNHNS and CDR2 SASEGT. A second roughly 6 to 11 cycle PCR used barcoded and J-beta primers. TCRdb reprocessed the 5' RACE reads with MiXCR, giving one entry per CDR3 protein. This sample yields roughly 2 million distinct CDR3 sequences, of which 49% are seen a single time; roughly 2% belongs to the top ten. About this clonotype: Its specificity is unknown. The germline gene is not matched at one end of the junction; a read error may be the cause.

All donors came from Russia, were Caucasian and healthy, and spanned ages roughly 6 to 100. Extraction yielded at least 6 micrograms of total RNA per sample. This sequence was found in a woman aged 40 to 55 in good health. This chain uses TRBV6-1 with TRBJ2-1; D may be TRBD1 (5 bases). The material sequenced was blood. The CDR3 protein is CASRHNGAGHNERFF. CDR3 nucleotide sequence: TGTGCCAGCAGACACAATGGGGCAGGGCACAATGAGCGGTTCTTC.